A single sample gave rise to the 18 T cell receptor beta chains below, sequenced in a study of blood T cell repertoires in COVID-19. Clones were sequenced by immunoSEQ multiplex PCR, and TCRdb holds only the in-frame ones, with some missing. The repertoire holds just over 300,000 clones, with 87% as singletons. Sequencing was carried out using PBMCs or T cells enriched from blood (not recorded which). Receptors were obtained from a woman between 18 and 29 years old who had recovered from COVID-19.

J is TRBJ1-2 and V is TRBV30, with 8 bases lining up with TRBD1. This CDR3 is 13 amino acids long. After removal of 1 base from V and 8 bases from J, the junction contained 6 bases not matched to a gene. The V gene's germline CDR1 is GTSNPN and CDR2 SVGIG (reference sequence). The CDR3 DNA reads TGTGCCTGGAGTGGACAGGGGATAGAGGGCTACACCTTC. This sequence encodes CAWSGQGIEGYTF.

The rearrangement uses TRBV3-1 (or the pseudogene TRBV3-2) and TRBJ2-5, with TRBD2 matching 8 bases. The CDR3 is 15 amino acids. The V segment lost 3 bases and the J segment 4 bases; nucleotides outside the gene matches: 7. Germline lookup yields CDR1 LGHDT and CDR2 YNNKEL (reference sequence). This CDR3 reads CASSQQSGRTETQYF. The CDR3, as DNA: TGTGCCAGCAGCCAGCAGAGCGGGAGAACAGAGACCCAGTACTTC.

The J gene is TRBJ2-3, the V gene TRBV28, with 10 bases fitting TRBD2. J gave up 5 bases and V 3 bases, and 14 bases lay outside the gene matches. CDR1 is MDHEN, CDR2 SYDVKM, per germline. This CDR3 spans 18 amino acids. The CDR3, as DNA: TGTGCCAGCAGTTTGAGGACCGATAGCGGGGGGCCGAGAGATACGCAGTATTTT. It encodes CASSLRTDSGGPRDTQYF.

The V gene is TRBV7-2, the J gene TRBJ2-7; 9 bases match TRBD1. The germline CDR1 and CDR2 sequences are SGHTA and FQGNSA. The CDR3 loop spans 13 amino acids. Losses at the gene ends were 4 bases for V and 2 bases for J; bases not matched to a gene: 0. CDR3 coding DNA: TGTGCCAGCAGCTGGACAGGGGCCTACGAGCAGTACTTC. Its protein product is CASSWTGAYEQYF.

The chain combines TRBV5-1 with TRBJ2-5; TRBD1 might be the D (5 bases). V gave up 0 bases and J gave up 1 base, with 10 bases separating them. Looked up from germline, CDR1 is SGHRS and CDR2 is YFSETQ. This CDR3 has 15 residues. DNA of the CDR3: TGCGCCAGCAGCTTGGAAGGGGTTTCCCAAGAGACCCAGTACTTC. Translating it yields CASSLEGVSQETQYF.

This sequence joins TRBV5-1 and TRBJ1-2; D is unresolved. The CDR3 has 14 residues. Trimming cost V 0 bases and J 3 bases, with 9 bases left between them. Germline CDR1 SGHRS, CDR2 YFSETQ. For the CDR3, the DNA is TGCGCCAGCAGCTTGGAGGAGACCCACTATGGCTACACCTTC. This encodes CASSLEETHYGYTF.

This sequence joins TRBV2 and TRBJ1-4; 7 bases are a match to TRBD1. V gave up 8 bases and J gave up 8 bases; unmatched junction bases: 8. Germline values: CDR1 SNHLY, CDR2 FYNNEI. The CDR3 totals 13 residues. The CDR3 loop is CASGWRGREKLFF. The CDR3 DNA reads as TGTGCCAGCGGGTGGAGGGGGCGGGAAAAACTGTTTTTT.

The rearrangement uses TRBV6-6 and TRBJ2-1, with a tentative D call TRBD2 (5 bases). V gave up 5 bases and J gave up 0 bases, with 17 bases separating them. The V gene's germline CDR1 is MNHNY and CDR2 SVGAGI (reference sequence). This CDR3 is built from 17 residues. CDR3 DNA: TGTGCCAGCAGTCCCTGGACTGAAACCGGCTCCTACAATGAGCAGTTCTTC. The encoded protein is CASSPWTETGSYNEQFF.

The chain carries TRBV5-6 and TRBJ1-2; 7 nucleotides line up with TRBD1. The CDR3 is 16 amino acids. The V gene end was trimmed by 1 base and the J gene end by 5 bases; junction bases not matched to a gene: 11. Germline V gene sequence: CDR1 SGHDT, CDR2 YYEEEE. The CDR3 region is CASSLLAGGQDYGYTF. The DNA for the CDR3 is TGTGCCAGCAGCTTGCTGGCCGGAGGACAGGATTATGGCTACACCTTC.

V is TRBV4-3 and J is TRBJ2-7; D not certain. The germline V gene has CDR1 LGHNA and CDR2 YSLEER. The CDR3 loop spans 13 amino acids. V lost 0 bases to trimming and J lost 6 bases, with 9 bases between them. CDR3 DNA sequence: TGCGCCAGCAGCCAAGACTCGGGTGCCGAGCAGTACTTC. Its protein is CASSQDSGAEQYF.

This chain links TRBV6-5 with TRBJ1-5; TRBD1 might be the D (5 bases). V was trimmed by 5 bases and J by 11 bases, leaving 19 bases between them. Germline lookup yields CDR1 MNHEY and CDR2 SVGAGI. The CDR3 totals 14 residues. The CDR3 here is CASSTTGLSATQHF. CDR3 sequence (DNA): TGTGCCAGCAGTACCACAGGTTTATCAGCCACCCAGCATTTT.

The chain joins TRBV14 to TRBJ2-3; 8 nucleotides line up with TRBD2. The CDR3 consists of 17 residues. Germline V lookup: CDR1 SGHDN, CDR2 FVKESK. V shed 5 bases and J 2 bases; nucleotides not matched to a gene: 12. The CDR3 coding sequence is TGTGCCAGCAGCTGGATAAGGCAGCGGGGGTACACAGATACGCAGTATTTT. It specifies CASSWIRQRGYTDTQYF.

The chain has TRBV19 and TRBJ1-2, with D hard to call. Looked up from germline, CDR1 is LNHDA and CDR2 is SQIVND (reference sequence). V lost 3 bases, J lost 4 bases, and 6 bases lay in between. CDR3 size: 12 residues. The CDR3 here is CASSMAVYGYTF. The CDR3 DNA sequence: TGTGCCAGTAGTATGGCAGTCTATGGCTACACCTTC.

This chain connects TRBV7-9 to TRBJ2-5; TRBD2 might be the D (6 bases). Germline V lookup: CDR1 SEHNR, CDR2 FQNEAQ (reference sequence). CDR3 length: 15 amino acids. Trimming took 5 bases from V and 4 from J, leaving 17 bases between them. The CDR3 is CASSPIFGGRETQYF. CDR3 sequence (DNA): TGTGCCAGCAGCCCCATATTTGGGGGGAGAGAGACCCAGTACTTC.

The V gene is TRBV27, the J gene TRBJ2-5; D might be TRBD1 (6 bases). Germline V lookup: CDR1 MNHEY, CDR2 SMNVEV (reference sequence). Trimming stripped 4 bases from V and 5 bases from J, with 14 bases between. This CDR3 has 14 residues. The DNA for the CDR3 is TGTGCCAGCAGTTCACAGGGAAGGTTGGAGACCCAGTACTTC. This translates into CASSSQGRLETQYF.

The V call is TRBV28, the J call TRBJ2-7; 9 nucleotides agree with TRBD1. V shed 6 bases, J shed 7 bases, and the junction held 10 bases outside the gene matches. CDR1 and CDR2 from the germline V gene are MDHEN and SYDVKM. CDR3 length: 14 amino acids. CDR3 DNA sequence: TGTGCCAGCAGATCCATACAGGGGGCATGGGAGCAGTACTTC. As protein: CASRSIQGAWEQYF.

The rearrangement uses TRBV5-6 and TRBJ1-2; 8 bases are shared with TRBD1. The ends lost 1 base at V and 0 bases at J; junction bases unmatched: 8. From germline, CDR1 is SGHDT and CDR2 YYEEEE. The length of the CDR3 is 17 residues. The CDR3 DNA reads TGTGCCAGCAGCTTGTTTGGCGCAGGGGGCACTAACTATGGCTACACCTTC. It codes for CASSLFGAGGTNYGYTF.

The chain carries TRBV19 and TRBJ1-3, with 10 bases identical to TRBD1. The J segment lost 5 bases and the V segment lost 3 bases, leaving 7 bases of the junction unmatched. This CDR3 is built from 16 residues. CDR1 and CDR2 from the germline V gene are LNHDA and SQIVND (reference sequence). DNA of the CDR3: TGTGCCAGTAGTATCTCTATGGGACAGGGGCGAAACACCATATATTTT. Protein sequence: CASSISMGQGRNTIYF. The whole variable domain, remainder taken from reference TRBV19 and TRBJ1-3, is DGGITQSPKYLFRKEGQNVTLSCEQNLNHDAMYWYRQDPGQGLRLIYYSQIVNDFQKGDIAEGYSVSREKKESFPLTVTSAQKNPTAFYLCASSISMGQGRNTIYFGEGSWLTVV.